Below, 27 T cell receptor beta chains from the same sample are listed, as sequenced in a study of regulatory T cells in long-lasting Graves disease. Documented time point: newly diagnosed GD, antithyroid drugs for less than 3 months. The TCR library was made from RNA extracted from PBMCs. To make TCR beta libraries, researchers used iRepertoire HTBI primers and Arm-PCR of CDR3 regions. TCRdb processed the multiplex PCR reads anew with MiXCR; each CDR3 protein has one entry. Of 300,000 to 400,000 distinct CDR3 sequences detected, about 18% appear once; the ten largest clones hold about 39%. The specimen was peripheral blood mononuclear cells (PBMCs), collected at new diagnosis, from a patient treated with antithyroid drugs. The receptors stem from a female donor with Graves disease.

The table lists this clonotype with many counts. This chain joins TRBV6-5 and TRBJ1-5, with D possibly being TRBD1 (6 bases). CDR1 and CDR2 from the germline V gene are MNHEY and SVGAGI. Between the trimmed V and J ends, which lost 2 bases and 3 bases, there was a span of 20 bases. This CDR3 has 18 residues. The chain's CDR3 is CASSYNFEDSVVNQPQHF. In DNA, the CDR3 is TGTGCCAGCAGTTACAACTTCGAGGACAGCGTTGTCAATCAGCCCCAGCATTTT.

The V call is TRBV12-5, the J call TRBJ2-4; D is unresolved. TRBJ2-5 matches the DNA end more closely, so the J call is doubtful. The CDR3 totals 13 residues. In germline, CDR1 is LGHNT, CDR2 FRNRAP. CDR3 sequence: CASASDMGETQYF. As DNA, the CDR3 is TGTGCTAGTGCCTCAGATATGGGGGAGACCCAGTACTTC.

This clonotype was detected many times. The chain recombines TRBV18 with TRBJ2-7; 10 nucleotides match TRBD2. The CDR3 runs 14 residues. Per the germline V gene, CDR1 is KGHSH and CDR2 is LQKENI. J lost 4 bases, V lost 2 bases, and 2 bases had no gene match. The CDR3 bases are TGTGCCAGCTCACCATCTAGCGGGGGTTACGAGCAGTACTTC. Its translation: CASSPSSGGYEQYF.

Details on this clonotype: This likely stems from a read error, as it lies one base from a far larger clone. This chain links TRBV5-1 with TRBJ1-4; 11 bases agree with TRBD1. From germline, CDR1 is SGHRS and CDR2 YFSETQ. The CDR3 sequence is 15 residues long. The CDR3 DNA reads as TGTGCCGGCAGCGTAGGACAGGGGGCGGATGAAAAACTGTTTTTT. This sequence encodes CAGSVGQGADEKLFF. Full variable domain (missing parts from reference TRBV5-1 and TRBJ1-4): KAGVTQTPRYLIKTRGQQVTLSCSPISGHRSVSWYQQTPGQGLQFLFEYFSETQRNKGNFPGRFSGRQFSNSRSEMNVSTLELGDSALYLCAGSVGQGADEKLFFGSGTQLSVL.

CDR3 residues: CASSPGRGREIGNQPQHF. CDR3 bases: TGTGCCAGCTCCCCCGGCAGGGGCCGTGAAATTGGCAATCAGCCCCAGCATTTT. The chain joins TRBV18 to TRBJ1-5, with a tentative D call TRBD1 (6 bases). The CDR3 has 18 residues. V gave up 6 bases and J gave up 2 bases, with 23 bases separating them. Germline CDR1 and CDR2: KGHSH and LQKENI.

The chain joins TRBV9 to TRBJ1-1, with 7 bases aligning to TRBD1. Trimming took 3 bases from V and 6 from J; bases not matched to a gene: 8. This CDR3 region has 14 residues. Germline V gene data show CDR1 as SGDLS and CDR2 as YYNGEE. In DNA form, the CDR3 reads TGTGCCAGCAGCGAGAGGGGACAGCTTCCTGAAGCTTTCTTT. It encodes CASSERGQLPEAFF.

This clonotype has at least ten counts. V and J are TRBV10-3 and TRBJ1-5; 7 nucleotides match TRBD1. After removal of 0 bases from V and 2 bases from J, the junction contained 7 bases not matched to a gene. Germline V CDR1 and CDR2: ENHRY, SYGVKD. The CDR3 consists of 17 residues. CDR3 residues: CAISESGRGLGNQPQHF. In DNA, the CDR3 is TGTGCCATCAGTGAGTCAGGGAGGGGGCTTGGCAATCAGCCCCAGCATTTT.

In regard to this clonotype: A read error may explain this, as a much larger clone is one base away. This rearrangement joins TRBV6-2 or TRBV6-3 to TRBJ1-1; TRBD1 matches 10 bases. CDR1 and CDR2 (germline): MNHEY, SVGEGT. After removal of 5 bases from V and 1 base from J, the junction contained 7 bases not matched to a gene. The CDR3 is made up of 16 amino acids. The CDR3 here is CASSLGTGATNTEAFF. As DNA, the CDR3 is TGTGCCAGCAGTCTCGGGACAGGGGCCACGAACACTGAAGCTTTCTTT.

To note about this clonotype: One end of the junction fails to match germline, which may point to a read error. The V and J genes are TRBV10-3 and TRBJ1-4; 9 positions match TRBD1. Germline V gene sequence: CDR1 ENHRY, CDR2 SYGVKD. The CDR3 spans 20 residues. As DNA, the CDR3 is TGTGCCATCAGTTTAGCTCGGGACAGGGAAACTCATCACACTAATGAAAAACTGATTTTT. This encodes CAISLARDRETHHTNEKLIF.

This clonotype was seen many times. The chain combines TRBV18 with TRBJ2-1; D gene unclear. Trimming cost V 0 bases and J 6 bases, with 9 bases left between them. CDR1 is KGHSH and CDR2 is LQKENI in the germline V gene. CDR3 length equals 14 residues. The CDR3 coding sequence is TGTGCCAGCTCACCACCGTCGGACCCCAATGAGCAGTTCTTC. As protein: CASSPPSDPNEQFF. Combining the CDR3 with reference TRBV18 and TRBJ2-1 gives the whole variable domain NAGVMQNPRHLVRRRGQEARLRCSPMKGHSHVYWYRQLPEEGLKFMVYLQKENIIDESGMPKERFSAEFPKEGPSILRIQQVVRGDSAAYFCASSPPSDPNEQFFGPGTRLTVL.

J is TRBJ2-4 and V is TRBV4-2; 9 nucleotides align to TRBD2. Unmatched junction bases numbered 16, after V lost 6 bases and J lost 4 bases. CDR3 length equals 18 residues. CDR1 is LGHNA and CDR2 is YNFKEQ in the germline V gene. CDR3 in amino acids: CASSRGLARSDRKNIQYF. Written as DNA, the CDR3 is TGTGCCAGCAGTCGCGGACTAGCGCGATCCGATAGAAAAAACATTCAGTACTTC.

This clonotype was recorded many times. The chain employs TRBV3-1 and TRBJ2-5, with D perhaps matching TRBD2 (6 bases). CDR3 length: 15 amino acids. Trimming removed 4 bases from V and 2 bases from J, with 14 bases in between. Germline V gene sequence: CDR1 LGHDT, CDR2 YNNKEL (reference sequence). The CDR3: CASSPRGRTQETQYF. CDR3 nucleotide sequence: TGTGCCAGCAGCCCCCGTGGGAGGACTCAAGAGACCCAGTACTTC.

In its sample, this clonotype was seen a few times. This CDR3 reads CSVDTSGGTGELFF. The CDR3 DNA sequence: TGCAGCGTTGATACTAGCGGGGGCACCGGGGAGCTGTTTTTT. The V gene is TRBV29-1, the J gene TRBJ2-2, with TRBD2 matching over 11 bases. CDR3 length: 14 amino acids. From germline, CDR1 is SQVTM and CDR2 ANQGSEA. After removal of 3 bases from V and 4 bases from J, the junction contained 1 base not matched to a gene.

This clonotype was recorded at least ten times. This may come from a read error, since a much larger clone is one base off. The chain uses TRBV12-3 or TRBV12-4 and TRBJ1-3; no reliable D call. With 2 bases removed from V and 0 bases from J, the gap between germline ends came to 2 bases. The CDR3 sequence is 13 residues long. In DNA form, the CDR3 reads TGTGCCAGCAGTTTACTCTCTGGAAACACCATATATTTT. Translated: CASSLLSGNTIYF.

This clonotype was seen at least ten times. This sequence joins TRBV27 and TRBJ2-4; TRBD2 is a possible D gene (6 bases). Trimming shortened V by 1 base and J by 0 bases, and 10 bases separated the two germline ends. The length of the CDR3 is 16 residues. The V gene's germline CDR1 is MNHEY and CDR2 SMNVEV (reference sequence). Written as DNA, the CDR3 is TGTGCCAGCAGTTTATTTGGAGGGGTAGCCAAAAACATTCAGTACTTC. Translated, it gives CASSLFGGVAKNIQYF.

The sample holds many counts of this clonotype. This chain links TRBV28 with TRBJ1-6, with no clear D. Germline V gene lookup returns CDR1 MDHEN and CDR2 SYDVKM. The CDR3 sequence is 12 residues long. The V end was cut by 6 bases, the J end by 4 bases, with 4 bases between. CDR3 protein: CASREYNSPLHF. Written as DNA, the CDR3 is TGTGCCAGCAGGGAGTATAATTCACCCCTCCACTTT. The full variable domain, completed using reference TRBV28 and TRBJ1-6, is DVKVTQSSRYLVKRTGEKVFLECVQDMDHENMFWYRQDPGLGLRLIYFSYDVKMKEKGDIPEGYSVSREKKERFSLILESASTNQTSMYLCASREYNSPLHFGNGTRLTVT.

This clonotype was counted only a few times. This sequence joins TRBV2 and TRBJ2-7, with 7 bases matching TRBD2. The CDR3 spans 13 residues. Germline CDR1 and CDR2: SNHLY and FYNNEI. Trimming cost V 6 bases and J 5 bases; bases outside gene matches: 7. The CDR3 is CASSRGLEDEQYF. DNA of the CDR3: TGTGCCAGCAGCCGCGGACTAGAAGACGAGCAGTACTTC.

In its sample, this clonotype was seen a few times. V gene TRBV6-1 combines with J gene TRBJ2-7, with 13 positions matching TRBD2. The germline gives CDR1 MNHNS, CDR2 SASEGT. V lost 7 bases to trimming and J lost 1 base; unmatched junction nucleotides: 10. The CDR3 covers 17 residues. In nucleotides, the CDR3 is TGTGCCAGCAAGGGGAGGACTAGCGGGAGTTCTTCCTACGAGCAGTACTTC. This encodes CASKGRTSGSSSYEQYF.

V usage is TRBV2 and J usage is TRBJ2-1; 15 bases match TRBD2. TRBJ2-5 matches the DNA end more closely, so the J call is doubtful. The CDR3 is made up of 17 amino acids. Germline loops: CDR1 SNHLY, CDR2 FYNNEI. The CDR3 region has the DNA TGTGCCAGCAGTGAAGCCGGACTAGCGGGAGGGCCGGAGACCCAGTACTTC. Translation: CASSEAGLAGGPETQYF.

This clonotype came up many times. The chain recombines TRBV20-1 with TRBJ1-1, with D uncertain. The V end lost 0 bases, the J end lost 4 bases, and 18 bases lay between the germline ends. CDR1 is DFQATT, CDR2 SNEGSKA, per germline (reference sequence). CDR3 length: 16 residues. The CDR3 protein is CSARDLDREGITEAFF. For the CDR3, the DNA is TGCAGTGCTAGAGATTTGGACCGCGAAGGGATCACTGAAGCTTTCTTT.

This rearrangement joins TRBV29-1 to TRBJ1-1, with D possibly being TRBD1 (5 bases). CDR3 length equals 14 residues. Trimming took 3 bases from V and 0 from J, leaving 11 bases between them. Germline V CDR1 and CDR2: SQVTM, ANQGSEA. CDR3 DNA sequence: TGCAGCGTTGATATAGGGGAAATGAACACTGAAGCTTTCTTT. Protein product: CSVDIGEMNTEAFF.

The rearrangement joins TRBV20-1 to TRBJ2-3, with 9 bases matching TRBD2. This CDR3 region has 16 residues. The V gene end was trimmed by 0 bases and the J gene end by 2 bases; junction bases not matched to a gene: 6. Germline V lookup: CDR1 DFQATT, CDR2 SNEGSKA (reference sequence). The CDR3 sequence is CSARDLTSGNTDTQYF. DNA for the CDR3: TGCAGTGCTAGAGATTTGACTAGCGGTAACACAGATACGCAGTATTTT.

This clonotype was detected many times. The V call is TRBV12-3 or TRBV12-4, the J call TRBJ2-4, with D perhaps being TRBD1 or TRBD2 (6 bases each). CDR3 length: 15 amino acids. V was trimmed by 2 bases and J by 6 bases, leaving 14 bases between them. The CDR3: CASSLLRGALNIQYF. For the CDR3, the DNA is TGTGCCAGCAGTTTATTGAGGGGGGCCCTAAACATTCAGTACTTC.

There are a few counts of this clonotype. CDR3 region: CASSMVAASYNEQFF. In DNA form, the CDR3 reads TGTGCCAGTAGTATGGTTGCGGCCTCCTACAATGAGCAGTTCTTC. The V gene is TRBV19, the J gene TRBJ2-1, with D unresolved. V was trimmed by 3 bases and J by 0 bases, leaving 9 bases between them. Germline-derived CDR1 and CDR2 are LNHDA and SQIVND (reference sequence). This CDR3 region has 15 residues.

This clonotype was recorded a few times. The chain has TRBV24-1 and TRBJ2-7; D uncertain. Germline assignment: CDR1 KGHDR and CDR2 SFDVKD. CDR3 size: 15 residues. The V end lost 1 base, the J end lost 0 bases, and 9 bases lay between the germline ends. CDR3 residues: CATSDFDGASYEQYF. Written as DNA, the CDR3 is TGTGCCACCAGTGATTTTGACGGAGCCTCCTACGAGCAGTACTTC.

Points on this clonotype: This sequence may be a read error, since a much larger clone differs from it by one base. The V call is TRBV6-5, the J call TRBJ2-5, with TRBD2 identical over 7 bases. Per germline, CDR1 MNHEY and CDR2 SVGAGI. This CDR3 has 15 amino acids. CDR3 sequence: CASSYSLAKQEIQYF. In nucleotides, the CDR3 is TGTGCCAGCAGTTACTCACTAGCGAAACAAGAGATCCAGTACTTC.

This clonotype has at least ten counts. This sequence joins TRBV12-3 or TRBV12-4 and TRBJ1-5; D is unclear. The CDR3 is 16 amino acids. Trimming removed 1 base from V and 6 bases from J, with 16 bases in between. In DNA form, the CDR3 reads TGTGCCAGCAGTTTAGAAGAGACCGCAGTCGGTCAGCCCCAGCATTTT. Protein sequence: CASSLEETAVGQPQHF.